A selection of T cell receptor beta chains follows, all from one sample in a study of OX40 agonist ivuxolimab in advanced cancers. Some clones are missing from TCRdb's copy, which holds only in-frame ones; the method was immunoSEQ multiplex PCR. The sample lists nearly 110,000 clones, 90% seen once, with about 0.5% in the top ten. Sequenced material: CD4+ or CD8+ T cells sorted from blood, taken in a trial of the OX40 agonist ivuxolimab. The receptors come from an adult with an advanced solid tumor such as melanoma, head and neck, liver or kidney cancer. Both conserved end residues are part of each CDR3. The order of the fields is V gene, clone size, J gene, D gene, CDR3 length, CDR3 DNA, CDR3 protein. D genes are given only for firm matches. The listing skips clone size in some rows; elsewhere it reads once, few, many or a size class.

v_gene: TRBV28; abundance: -; j_gene: TRBJ1-5; d_gene: -; len: 15; CDR3nt: TGTGCCAGCAGTTCTACGTCTGGCACGGGGACGCCCCAGCATTTT; CDR3aa: CASSSTSGTGTPQHF
v_gene: TRBV27; abundance: -; j_gene: TRBJ2-3; d_gene: -; len: 15; CDR3nt: TGTGCCAGCAGTTCCCTCCCGGGGGCTCGGGATACGCAGTATTTT; CDR3aa: CASSSLPGARDTQYF
v_gene: TRBV28; abundance: -; j_gene: TRBJ1-2; d_gene: TRBD1; len: 15; CDR3nt: TGTGCCAGCAGTTCGGCCGGGACAGGGGGTTATGGCTACACCTTC; CDR3aa: CASSSAGTGGYGYTF
v_gene: TRBV6-1; abundance: -; j_gene: TRBJ1-2; d_gene: -; len: 15; CDR3nt: TGTGCCAGCAGTGTCCAGGATTATAACAACTATGGCTACACCTTC; CDR3aa: CASSVQDYNNYGYTF
v_gene: TRBV7-2; abundance: once; j_gene: TRBJ2-7; d_gene: TRBD2; len: 15; CDR3nt: TGTGCCAGCAGCCAGAGCGGGGGCGACTCCTACGAGCAGTACTTC; CDR3aa: CASSQSGGDSYEQYF
v_gene: TRBV2; abundance: -; j_gene: TRBJ1-4; d_gene: -; len: 13; CDR3nt: TGTGCCAGCAAGGTTTGGGTGGAAGAAAAACTGTTTTTT; CDR3aa: CASKVWVEEKLFF
v_gene: TRBV19; abundance: -; j_gene: TRBJ1-4; d_gene: -; len: 12; CDR3nt: TGTGCCAGTAGCTGGGGGGCAGGAGGGTGGGTTTTT; CDR3aa: CASSWGAGGWVF
v_gene: TRBV7-2; abundance: -; j_gene: TRBJ1-3; d_gene: -; len: 16; CDR3nt: TGTGCCAGCAGCTTACGACCATCCACCTCTGGAAACACCATATATTTT; CDR3aa: CASSLRPSTSGNTIYF
v_gene: TRBV2; abundance: -; j_gene: TRBJ1-2; d_gene: -; len: 13; CDR3nt: TGTGCCAGCAGGGACAGCGAAAACTATGGCTACACCTTC; CDR3aa: CASRDSENYGYTF
v_gene: TRBV6-5; abundance: few; j_gene: TRBJ2-3; d_gene: TRBD2; len: 15; CDR3nt: TGTGCCAGCAGTCAGCGGGGGGGACCTCTGGATACGCAGTATTTT; CDR3aa: CASSQRGGPLDTQYF
v_gene: TRBV19; abundance: -; j_gene: TRBJ2-3; d_gene: -; len: 16; CDR3nt: TGTGCCAGTAGCCGTGGGGCCTCGTTTAGCACAGATACGCAGTATTTT; CDR3aa: CASSRGASFSTDTQYF
v_gene: TRBV10-3; abundance: -; j_gene: TRBJ1-5; d_gene: -; len: 14; CDR3nt: TGTGCCATCAGTGAGTCCTCCTACCTTCAGCCCCAGCATTTT; CDR3aa: CAISESSYLQPQHF
v_gene: TRBV19; abundance: -; j_gene: TRBJ1-3; d_gene: TRBD1; len: 16; CDR3nt: TGTGCCAGTACCCGGACAGGTCCATACTCTGGAAACACCATATATTTT; CDR3aa: CASTRTGPYSGNTIYF
v_gene: TRBV28; abundance: -; j_gene: TRBJ2-2; d_gene: TRBD1; len: 17; CDR3nt: TGTGCCAGCAGTGCCCCTCAAGGGGGCAAGAACACCGGGGAGCTGTTTTTT; CDR3aa: CASSAPQGGKNTGELFF
v_gene: TRBV5-1; abundance: -; j_gene: TRBJ2-7; d_gene: -; len: 15; CDR3nt: TGCGCCAGCAGCTTGGACGGGGAATCAGTTCACGAGCAGTACTTC; CDR3aa: CASSLDGESVHEQYF
v_gene: TRBV6-5; abundance: -; j_gene: TRBJ2-5; d_gene: -; len: 13; CDR3nt: TGTGCCAGCAGTTTTCCATCGTGGGAGACCCAGTACTTC; CDR3aa: CASSFPSWETQYF
v_gene: TRBV7-9; abundance: once; j_gene: TRBJ1-6; d_gene: -; len: 13; CDR3nt: TGTGCCAGCAGCCCGTCCTATAATTCACCCCTCCACTTT; CDR3aa: CASSPSYNSPLHF
v_gene: TRBV28; abundance: -; j_gene: TRBJ1-2; d_gene: -; len: 12; CDR3nt: TGTGCCAGCAGTGGCCGGCCCAATGGCTACACCTTC; CDR3aa: CASSGRPNGYTF
v_gene: TRBV2; abundance: few; j_gene: TRBJ1-6; d_gene: -; len: 14; CDR3nt: TGTGCCAGCAGAGTACAGGGCCTAGGTTCACCCCTCCACTTT; CDR3aa: CASRVQGLGSPLHF
v_gene: TRBV11-3; abundance: -; j_gene: TRBJ2-3; d_gene: -; len: 14; CDR3nt: TGTGCCAGCAGCTTAGTACAGAGCACAGATACGCAGTATTTT; CDR3aa: CASSLVQSTDTQYF
v_gene: TRBV9; abundance: -; j_gene: TRBJ2-3; d_gene: -; len: 14; CDR3nt: TGTGCCAGCAGCGTAAGATCAGGCACAGATACGCAGTATTTT; CDR3aa: CASSVRSGTDTQYF
v_gene: TRBV2; abundance: -; j_gene: TRBJ1-5; d_gene: -; len: 12; CDR3nt: TGTGCCAGCACCGGTTCGGATCAGCCCCAGCATTTT; CDR3aa: CASTGSDQPQHF
v_gene: TRBV19; abundance: -; j_gene: TRBJ1-4; d_gene: -; len: 14; CDR3nt: TGTGCCAGTAGTATCCAGGGATTTAATGAAAAACTGTTTTTT; CDR3aa: CASSIQGFNEKLFF
v_gene: TRBV7-2; abundance: -; j_gene: TRBJ1-5; d_gene: -; len: 13; CDR3nt: TGTGCCAGCAGCCCAGGGTCTAGGGAGCCCCAGCATTTT; CDR3aa: CASSPGSREPQHF
v_gene: TRBV11-2; abundance: once; j_gene: TRBJ2-7; d_gene: TRBD1; len: 15; CDR3nt: TGTGCCAGCAGCCCAGAGCCGGGACAGGGTTACGAGCAGTACTTC; CDR3aa: CASSPEPGQGYEQYF
v_gene: TRBV30; abundance: once; j_gene: TRBJ1-1; d_gene: -; len: 15; CDR3nt: TGTGCCTGGAGGGAGCCGGGACGGATGAACACTGAAGCTTTCTTT; CDR3aa: CAWREPGRMNTEAFF
v_gene: TRBV7-2; abundance: few; j_gene: TRBJ2-3; d_gene: TRBD2; len: 16; CDR3nt: TGTGCCAGCAGCCTAGGACTAGCGGGCATCACAGATACGCAGTATTTT; CDR3aa: CASSLGLAGITDTQYF
v_gene: TRBV28; abundance: -; j_gene: TRBJ2-4; d_gene: TRBD1; len: 14; CDR3nt: TGTGCCAGCAGTTTACCCGGGACAGAAAACATTCAGTACTTC; CDR3aa: CASSLPGTENIQYF
v_gene: TRBV30; abundance: -; j_gene: TRBJ1-1; d_gene: -; len: 16; CDR3nt: TGTGCCACCGGTCGCCCTTTACAGGGTCTAGGGACTGAAGCTTTCTTT; CDR3aa: CATGRPLQGLGTEAFF
v_gene: TRBV27; abundance: few; j_gene: TRBJ2-1; d_gene: TRBD2; len: 16; CDR3nt: TGTGCCAGCAGTTTAAACGTGCGGGGGTCCTACAATGAGCAGTTCTTC; CDR3aa: CASSLNVRGSYNEQFF
v_gene: TRBV18; abundance: -; j_gene: TRBJ2-6; d_gene: -; len: 15; CDR3nt: TGTGCCAGCTCACCCCAGTTCTCTGGGGCCAACGTCCTGACTTTC; CDR3aa: CASSPQFSGANVLTF
v_gene: TRBV7-2; abundance: -; j_gene: TRBJ2-7; d_gene: TRBD1; len: 14; CDR3nt: TGTGCCAGCAGAGCCGGGACAGGGGTCAACGAGCAGTACTTC; CDR3aa: CASRAGTGVNEQYF
v_gene: TRBV28; abundance: -; j_gene: TRBJ2-1; d_gene: -; len: 15; CDR3nt: TGTGCCAGCAGTTTTGAAGGGACTTACTACAATGAGCAGTTCTTC; CDR3aa: CASSFEGTYYNEQFF
v_gene: TRBV7-2; abundance: -; j_gene: TRBJ2-3; d_gene: TRBD2; len: 16; CDR3nt: TGTGCCAGCAGCTTATCCGGGACTAGCGGTCGAGATACGCAGTATTTT; CDR3aa: CASSLSGTSGRDTQYF
v_gene: TRBV11-1; abundance: -; j_gene: TRBJ2-1; d_gene: -; len: 17; CDR3nt: TGTGCCAGCAGCCCTGGCTGGGGAGAAACCTCCTACAATGAGCAGTTCTTC; CDR3aa: CASSPGWGETSYNEQFF
v_gene: TRBV28; abundance: -; j_gene: TRBJ1-2; d_gene: TRBD1; len: 14; CDR3nt: TGTGCCAGCGGATCGAGGACAGGGCCCTATGGCTACACCTTC; CDR3aa: CASGSRTGPYGYTF
v_gene: TRBV28; abundance: -; j_gene: TRBJ2-1; d_gene: -; len: 18; CDR3nt: TGTGCCAGCAGTTTCCTTTACTCCGACCCACAGAGGGCCAATGAGCAGTTCTTC; CDR3aa: CASSFLYSDPQRANEQFF
v_gene: TRBV10-3; abundance: -; j_gene: TRBJ1-2; d_gene: TRBD1; len: 15; CDR3nt: TGTGCCATCAGTTGGGGGACAGGGACTAACTATGGCTACACCTTC; CDR3aa: CAISWGTGTNYGYTF
v_gene: TRBV11-2; abundance: -; j_gene: TRBJ2-2; d_gene: -; len: 15; CDR3nt: TGTGCCAGCAGCTTATCGGCAGGGAACACCGGGGAGCTGTTTTTT; CDR3aa: CASSLSAGNTGELFF
v_gene: TRBV19; abundance: -; j_gene: TRBJ2-7; d_gene: TRBD2; len: 13; CDR3nt: TGTGCCAGTAGCACGGGACTAGCGAGCGAGCAGTACTTC; CDR3aa: CASSTGLASEQYF
v_gene: TRBV9; abundance: -; j_gene: TRBJ2-7; d_gene: TRBD2; len: 16; CDR3nt: TGTGCCAGCAGCGTAGCTCAAGCGGGGGGCTTCTACGAGCAGTACTTC; CDR3aa: CASSVAQAGGFYEQYF
v_gene: TRBV7-9; abundance: -; j_gene: TRBJ2-3; d_gene: -; len: 16; CDR3nt: TGTGCCAGCAGCTTATCCGGAAGGGGACGCACAGATACGCAGTATTTT; CDR3aa: CASSLSGRGRTDTQYF
v_gene: TRBV7-2; abundance: -; j_gene: TRBJ1-3; d_gene: TRBD1; len: 17; CDR3nt: TGTGCCAGCAGCCAAGGACAGGGCCCTATCTCTGGAAACACCATATATTTT; CDR3aa: CASSQGQGPISGNTIYF
v_gene: TRBV5-1; abundance: -; j_gene: TRBJ2-3; d_gene: -; len: 15; CDR3nt: TGCGCCAGCAGCTTGGCTTCGAGCAATACGCAGTCCTCCCATTTT; CDR3aa: CASSLASSNTQSSHF
v_gene: TRBV5-1; abundance: -; j_gene: TRBJ2-5; d_gene: -; len: 14; CDR3nt: TGCGCCAGCAGCTTGGGGGCTCACCAAGAGACCCAGTACTTC; CDR3aa: CASSLGAHQETQYF
v_gene: TRBV5-1; abundance: -; j_gene: TRBJ1-1; d_gene: -; len: 13; CDR3nt: TGCGCCAGCAGCCTACAGGGGAACACTGAAGCTTTCTTT; CDR3aa: CASSLQGNTEAFF
v_gene: TRBV25-1; abundance: few; j_gene: TRBJ1-3; d_gene: -; len: 12; CDR3nt: TGTGCCGCCGCCAGCTCTGGAAACACCATATATTTT; CDR3aa: CAAASSGNTIYF
v_gene: TRBV18; abundance: -; j_gene: TRBJ2-7; d_gene: -; len: 14; CDR3nt: TGTGCCAGCTCACGTGAAACAGGTATCTACGAGCAGTACTTC; CDR3aa: CASSRETGIYEQYF
v_gene: TRBV7-2; abundance: -; j_gene: TRBJ1-1; d_gene: -; len: 13; CDR3nt: TGTGCCAGCAGCTTAGAATCAAACACTGAAGCTTTCTTT; CDR3aa: CASSLESNTEAFF
v_gene: TRBV6-5; abundance: -; j_gene: TRBJ1-2; d_gene: TRBD1; len: 13; CDR3nt: TGTGCCAGCAGTTCAGGGGGGAACTATGGCTACACCTTC; CDR3aa: CASSSGGNYGYTF
v_gene: TRBV11-3; abundance: -; j_gene: TRBJ2-5; d_gene: -; len: 15; CDR3nt: TGTGCCAGCAGCTTAAGAGGACAGTCTCAAGAGACCCAGTACTTC; CDR3aa: CASSLRGQSQETQYF
v_gene: TRBV4-3; abundance: -; j_gene: TRBJ2-7; d_gene: -; len: 17; CDR3nt: TGCGCCAACCCATTTTGCACAGCCCTCGGACCTTCCTACGAGCAGTACTTC; CDR3aa: CANPFCTALGPSYEQYF